These T cell receptor beta chains were read from a single sample in a study of regulatory T cells in long-lasting Graves disease. Via MiXCR, TCRdb re-called the multiplex PCR reads, giving one row per CDR3 protein. The sample includes hundreds of thousands of distinct CDR3 sequences, roughly 15% seen only once; the top ten take over 7.5%. These data are also associated with another study on T cells in Graves' hyperthyroidism and ophthalmopathy.

Sample: peripheral blood mononuclear cells (PBMCs), taken at new diagnosis, from a patient treated with antithyroid drugs. These receptors were obtained from a woman aged 35 to 49 with Graves disease. Both conserved end residues are trimmed from each CDR3.

V	length	J	CDR3
TRBV10-3	14	TRBJ2-7	AISDLGTGDSYEQY
TRBV3-1	13	TRBJ2-5	ASSQQLAVQETQY
TRBV3-1	14	TRBJ2-2	ASSMLDRPNTGELF
TRBV19	12	TRBJ1-5	ASSNRNSNQPQH
TRBV7-2	15	TRBJ1-1	ASSLQAGGPRTPEAF
TRBV7-3	10	TRBJ2-1	ASSSSYSEQF
TRBV27	14	TRBJ2-7	ASSLSPGLAGDEQY
TRBV5-1	13	TRBJ2-7	ASRSRTSGPLKQY
TRBV11-1	9	TRBJ2-3	AAEEGDTQY
TRBV18	13	TRBJ2-5	ASSPTSGSLETQY
TRBV7-9	11	TRBJ2-7	ASSSASGLEQY
TRBV11-2	16	TRBJ2-2	ASSPQLGAGANTGELF
TRBV20-1	10	TRBJ2-7	SATDRGWEQY
TRBV27	12	TRBJ2-1	ASSFRVNGNEQF
TRBV2	10	NA	ASRMTLNEQF
TRBV15	14	TRBJ2-6	ATSRDSGVGANVLT
TRBV20-1	15	TRBJ1-1	SARGMQGEKGRTEAF
TRBV11-2	13	TRBJ2-7	ASSLDPRGDYEQY